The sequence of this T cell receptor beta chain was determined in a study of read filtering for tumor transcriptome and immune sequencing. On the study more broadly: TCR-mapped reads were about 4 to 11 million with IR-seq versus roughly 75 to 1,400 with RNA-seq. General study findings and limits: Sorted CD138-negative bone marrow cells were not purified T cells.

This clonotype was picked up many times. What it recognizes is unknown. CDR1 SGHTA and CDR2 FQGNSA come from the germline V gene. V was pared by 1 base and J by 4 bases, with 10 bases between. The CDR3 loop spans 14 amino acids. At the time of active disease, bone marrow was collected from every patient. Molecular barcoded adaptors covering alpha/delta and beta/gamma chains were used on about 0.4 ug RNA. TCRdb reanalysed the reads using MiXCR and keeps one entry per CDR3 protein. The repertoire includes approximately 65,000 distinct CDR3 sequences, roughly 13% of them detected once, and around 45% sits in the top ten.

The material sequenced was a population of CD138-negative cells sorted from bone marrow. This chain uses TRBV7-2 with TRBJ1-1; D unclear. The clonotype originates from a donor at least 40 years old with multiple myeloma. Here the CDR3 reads CASSLGHGSTEAFF. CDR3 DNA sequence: TGTGCCAGCAGCTTAGGCCATGGGTCCACTGAAGCTTTCTTT.